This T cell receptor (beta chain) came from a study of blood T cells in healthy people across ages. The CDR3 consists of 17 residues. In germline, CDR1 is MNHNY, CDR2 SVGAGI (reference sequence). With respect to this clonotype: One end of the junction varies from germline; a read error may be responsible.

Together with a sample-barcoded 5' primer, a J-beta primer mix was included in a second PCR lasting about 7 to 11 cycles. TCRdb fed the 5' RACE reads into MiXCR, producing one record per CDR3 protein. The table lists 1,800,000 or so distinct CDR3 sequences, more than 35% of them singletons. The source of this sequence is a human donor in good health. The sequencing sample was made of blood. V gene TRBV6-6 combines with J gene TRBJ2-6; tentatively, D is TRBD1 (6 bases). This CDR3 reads CASLRDKQSLGSNVLTF. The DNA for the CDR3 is TGTGCCAGCCTCCGGGACAAACAAAGCCTTGGGTCCAACGTCCTGACTTTC.